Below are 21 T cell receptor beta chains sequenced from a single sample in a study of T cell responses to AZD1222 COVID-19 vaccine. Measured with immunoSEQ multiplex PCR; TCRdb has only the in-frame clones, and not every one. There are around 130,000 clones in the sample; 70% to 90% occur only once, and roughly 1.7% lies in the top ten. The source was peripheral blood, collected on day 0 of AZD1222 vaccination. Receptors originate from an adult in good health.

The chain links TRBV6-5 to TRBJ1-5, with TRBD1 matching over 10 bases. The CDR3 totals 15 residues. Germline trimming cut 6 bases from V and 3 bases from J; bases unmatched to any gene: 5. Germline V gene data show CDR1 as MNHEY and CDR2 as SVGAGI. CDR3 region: CASSKDRGNNQPQHF. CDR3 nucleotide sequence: TGTGCCAGCAGCAAGGACAGGGGGAACAATCAGCCCCAGCATTTT.

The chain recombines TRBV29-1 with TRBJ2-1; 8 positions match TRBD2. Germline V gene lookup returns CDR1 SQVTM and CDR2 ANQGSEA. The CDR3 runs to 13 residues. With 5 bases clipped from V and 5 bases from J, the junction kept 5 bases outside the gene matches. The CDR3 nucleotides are TGCAGCGTTCGGGGGGGACCGGACAATGAGCAGTTCTTC. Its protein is CSVRGGPDNEQFF.

DNA for the CDR3: TGTGCCAGTTGCGTGACCCCTTGTGAACGCTCTGAAGCTTTCTTT. Protein product: CASCVTPCERSEAFF. This sequence joins TRBV19 and TRBJ1-1; the D is unclear. Germline V gene lookup returns CDR1 LNHDA and CDR2 SQIVND (reference sequence). The CDR3 runs to 15 residues. V shed 8 bases and J shed 6 bases, with 22 bases lying between them.

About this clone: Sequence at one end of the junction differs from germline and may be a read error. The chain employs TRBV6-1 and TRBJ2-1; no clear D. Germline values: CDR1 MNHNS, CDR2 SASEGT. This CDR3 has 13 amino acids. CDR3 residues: CASREGWNNEQFF. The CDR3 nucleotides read TGTGCCAGCAGGGAAGGCTGGAACAATGAGCAGTTCTTC.

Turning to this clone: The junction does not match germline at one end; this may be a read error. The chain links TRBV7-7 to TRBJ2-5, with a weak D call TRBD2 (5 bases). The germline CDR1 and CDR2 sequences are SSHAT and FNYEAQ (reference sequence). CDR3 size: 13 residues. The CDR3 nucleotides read TGTGCTAGCAGTGGGCCCCGGGGTAAGGCCCAGTACTTC. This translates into CASSGPRGKAQYF. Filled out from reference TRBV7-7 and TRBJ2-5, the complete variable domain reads GAGVSQSPRYKVTKRGQDVTLRCDPISSHATLYWYQQALGQGPEFLTYFNYEAQPDKSGLPSDRFSAERPEGSISTLTIQRTEQRDSAMYRCASSGPRGKAQYFGPGTRLLVL.

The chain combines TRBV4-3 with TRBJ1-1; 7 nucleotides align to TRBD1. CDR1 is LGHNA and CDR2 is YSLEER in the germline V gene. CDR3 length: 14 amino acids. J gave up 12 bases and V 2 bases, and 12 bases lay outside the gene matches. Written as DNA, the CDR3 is TGCGCCAGCAGCCAAACCGGGACAGAGGACTGGACTTTCTTT. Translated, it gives CASSQTGTEDWTFF.

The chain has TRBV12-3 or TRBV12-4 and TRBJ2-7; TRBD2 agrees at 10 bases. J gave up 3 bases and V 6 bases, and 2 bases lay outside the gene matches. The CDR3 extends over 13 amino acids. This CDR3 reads CASSRLAGYEQYF. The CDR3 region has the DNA TGTGCCAGCAGCCGACTAGCGGGCTACGAGCAGTACTTC.

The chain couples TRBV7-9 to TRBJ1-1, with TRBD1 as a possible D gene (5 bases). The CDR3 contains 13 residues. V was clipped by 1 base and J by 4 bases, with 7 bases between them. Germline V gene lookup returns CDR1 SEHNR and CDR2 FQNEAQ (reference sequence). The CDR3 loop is CASSLDGGTEAFF. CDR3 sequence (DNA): TGTGCCAGCAGCTTAGATGGGGGCACTGAAGCTTTCTTT.

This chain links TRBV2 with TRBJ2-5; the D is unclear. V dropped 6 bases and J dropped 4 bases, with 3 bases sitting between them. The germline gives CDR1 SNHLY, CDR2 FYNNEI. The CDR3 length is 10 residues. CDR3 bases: TGTGCCAGCAGCCTAGAGACCCAGTACTTC. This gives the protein CASSLETQYF.

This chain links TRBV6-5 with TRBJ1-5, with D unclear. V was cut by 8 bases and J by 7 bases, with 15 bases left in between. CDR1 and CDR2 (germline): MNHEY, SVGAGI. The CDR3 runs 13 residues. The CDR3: CASVDWATQPQHF. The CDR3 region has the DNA TGTGCCAGCGTGGACTGGGCGACGCAGCCCCAGCATTTT.

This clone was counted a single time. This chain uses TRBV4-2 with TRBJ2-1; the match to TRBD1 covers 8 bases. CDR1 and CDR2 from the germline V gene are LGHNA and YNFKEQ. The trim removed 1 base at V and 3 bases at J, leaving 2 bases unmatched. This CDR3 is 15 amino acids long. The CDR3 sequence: CASSQAGGIYNEQFF. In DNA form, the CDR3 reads TGTGCCAGCAGCCAAGCAGGGGGCATCTACAATGAGCAGTTCTTC.

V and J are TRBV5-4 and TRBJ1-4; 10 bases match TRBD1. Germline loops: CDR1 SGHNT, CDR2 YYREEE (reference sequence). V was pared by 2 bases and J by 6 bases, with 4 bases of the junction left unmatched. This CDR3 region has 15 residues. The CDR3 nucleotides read TGTGCCAGCAGCTTCCTCGGGACAGGGGATGAAAAACTGTTTTTT. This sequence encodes CASSFLGTGDEKLFF.

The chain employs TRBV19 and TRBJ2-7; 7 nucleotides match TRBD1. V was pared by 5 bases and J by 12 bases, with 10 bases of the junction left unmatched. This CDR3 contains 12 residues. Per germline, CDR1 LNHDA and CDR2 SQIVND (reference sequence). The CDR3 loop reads CASSVTGFSPYF. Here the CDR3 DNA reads TGTGCCAGTAGTGTGACAGGGTTCTCTCCGTACTTC.

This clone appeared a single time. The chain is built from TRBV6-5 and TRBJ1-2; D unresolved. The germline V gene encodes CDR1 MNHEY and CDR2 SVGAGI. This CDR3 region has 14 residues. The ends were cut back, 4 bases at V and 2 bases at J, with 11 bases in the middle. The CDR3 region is CASSSTSRNYGYTF. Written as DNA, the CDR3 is TGTGCCAGCAGTTCTACATCGCGCAACTATGGCTACACCTTC.

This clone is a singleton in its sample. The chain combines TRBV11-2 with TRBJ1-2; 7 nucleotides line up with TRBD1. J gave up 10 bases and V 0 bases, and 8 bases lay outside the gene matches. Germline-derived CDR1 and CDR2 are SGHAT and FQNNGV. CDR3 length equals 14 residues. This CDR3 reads CASSLERQGGVYTF. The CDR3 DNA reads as TGTGCCAGCAGCTTAGAAAGGCAGGGGGGAGTCTACACCTTC.

In DNA, the CDR3 is TGTGCCAGCAGCAAAATTAAGCATCAGCCCCAGCATTTT. It encodes CASSKIKHQPQHF. J is TRBJ1-5 and V is TRBV21-1. TRBV21-1 is a pseudogene locus. The CDR3 contains 13 residues.

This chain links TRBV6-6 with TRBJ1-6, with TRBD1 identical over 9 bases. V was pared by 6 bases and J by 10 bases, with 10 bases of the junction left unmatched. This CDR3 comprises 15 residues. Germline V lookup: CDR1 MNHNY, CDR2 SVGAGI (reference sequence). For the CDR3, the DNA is TGTGCCAGCAGCTCACCCGGGACAGGGACATCACCCCTCCACTTT. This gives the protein CASSSPGTGTSPLHF.

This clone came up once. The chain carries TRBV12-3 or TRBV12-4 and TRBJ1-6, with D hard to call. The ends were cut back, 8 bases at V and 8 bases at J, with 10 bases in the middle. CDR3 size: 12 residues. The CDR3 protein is CASRPGDSPLHF. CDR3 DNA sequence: TGTGCCAGCCGTCCCGGGGATTCACCCCTCCACTTT.

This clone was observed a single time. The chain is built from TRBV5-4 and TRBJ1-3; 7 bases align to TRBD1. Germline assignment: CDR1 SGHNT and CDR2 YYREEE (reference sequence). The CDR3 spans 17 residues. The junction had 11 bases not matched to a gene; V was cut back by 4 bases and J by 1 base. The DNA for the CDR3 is TGTGCCAGCAGCAGAAGCAACCAGGGGGTTTCTGGAAACACCATATATTTT. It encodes CASSRSNQGVSGNTIYF.

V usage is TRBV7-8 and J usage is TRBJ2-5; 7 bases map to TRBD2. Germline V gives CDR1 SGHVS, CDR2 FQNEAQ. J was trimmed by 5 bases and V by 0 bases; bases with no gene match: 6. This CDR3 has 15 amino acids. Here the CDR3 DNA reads TGTGCCAGCAGCTTAGCGGGGGGGGAAGGCGAGACCCAGTACTTC. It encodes CASSLAGGEGETQYF.

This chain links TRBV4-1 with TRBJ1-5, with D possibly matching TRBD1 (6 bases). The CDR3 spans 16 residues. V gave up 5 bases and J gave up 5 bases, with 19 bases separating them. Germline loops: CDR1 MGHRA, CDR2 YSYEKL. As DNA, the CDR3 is TGCGCCAGCAGCTTATCCCAGGGGAATAGGGATCAGCCCCAGCATTTT. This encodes CASSLSQGNRDQPQHF.